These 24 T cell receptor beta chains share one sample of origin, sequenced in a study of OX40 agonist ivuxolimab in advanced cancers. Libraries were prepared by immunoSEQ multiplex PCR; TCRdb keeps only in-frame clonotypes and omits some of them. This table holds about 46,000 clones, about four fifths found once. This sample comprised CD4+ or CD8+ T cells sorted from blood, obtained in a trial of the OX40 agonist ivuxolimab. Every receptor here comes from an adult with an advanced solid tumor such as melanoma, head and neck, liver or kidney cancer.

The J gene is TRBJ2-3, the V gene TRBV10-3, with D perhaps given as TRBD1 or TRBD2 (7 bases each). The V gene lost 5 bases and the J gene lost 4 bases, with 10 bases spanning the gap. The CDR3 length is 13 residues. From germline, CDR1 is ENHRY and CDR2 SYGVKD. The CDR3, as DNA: TGTGCCATCAGTCAGGGGGGGGCAGATACGCAGTATTTT. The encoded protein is CAISQGGADTQYF.

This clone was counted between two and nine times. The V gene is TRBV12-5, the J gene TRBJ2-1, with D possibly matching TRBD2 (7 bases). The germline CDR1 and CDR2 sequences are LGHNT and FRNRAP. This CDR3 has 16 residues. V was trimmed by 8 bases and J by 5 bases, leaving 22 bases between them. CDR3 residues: CASSEWGRGTHNEQFF. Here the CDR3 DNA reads TGTGCTAGTTCAGAATGGGGGAGGGGGACTCACAATGAGCAGTTCTTC.

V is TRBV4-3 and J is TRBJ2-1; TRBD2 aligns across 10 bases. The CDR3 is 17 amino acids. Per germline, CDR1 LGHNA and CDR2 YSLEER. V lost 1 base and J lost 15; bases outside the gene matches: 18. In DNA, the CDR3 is TGCGCCAGCAGCCAAGGTACCACTAGCGGGGCCAGGGCAGATCTGTTCTTC. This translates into CASSQGTTSGARADLFF.

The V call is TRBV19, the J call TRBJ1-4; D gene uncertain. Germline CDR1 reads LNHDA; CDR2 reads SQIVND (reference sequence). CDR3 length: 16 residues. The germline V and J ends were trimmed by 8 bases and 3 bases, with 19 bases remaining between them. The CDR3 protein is CASGERTQRANEKLFF. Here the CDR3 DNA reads TGTGCCAGTGGGGAGAGAACCCAAAGGGCTAATGAAAAACTGTTTTTT.

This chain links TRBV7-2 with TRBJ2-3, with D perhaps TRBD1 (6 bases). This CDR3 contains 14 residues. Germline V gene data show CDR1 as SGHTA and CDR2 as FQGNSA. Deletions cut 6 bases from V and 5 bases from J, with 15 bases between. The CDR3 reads CASSSTGFLDTQYF. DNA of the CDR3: TGTGCCAGCAGTTCAACAGGGTTTTTAGATACGCAGTATTTT.

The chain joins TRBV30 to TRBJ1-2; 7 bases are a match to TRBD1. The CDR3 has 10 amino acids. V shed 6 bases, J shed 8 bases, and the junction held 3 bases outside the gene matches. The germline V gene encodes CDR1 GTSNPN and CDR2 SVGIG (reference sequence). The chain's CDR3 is CACGDSGYTF. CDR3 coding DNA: TGTGCCTGTGGGGACAGCGGCTACACCTTC.

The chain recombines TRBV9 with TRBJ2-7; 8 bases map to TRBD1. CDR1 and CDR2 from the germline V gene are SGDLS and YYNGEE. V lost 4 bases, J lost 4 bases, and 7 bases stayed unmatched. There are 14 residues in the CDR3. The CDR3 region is CASSRRDRRYEQYF. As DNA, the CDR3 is TGTGCCAGCAGCCGCCGGGACAGGAGGTACGAGCAGTACTTC.

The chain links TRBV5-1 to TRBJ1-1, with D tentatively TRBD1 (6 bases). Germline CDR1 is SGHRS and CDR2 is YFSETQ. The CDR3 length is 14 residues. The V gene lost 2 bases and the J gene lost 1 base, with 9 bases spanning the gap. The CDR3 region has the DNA TGCGCCAGCAGCTTCCAACAGGGGAACACTGAAGCTTTCTTT. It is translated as CASSFQQGNTEAFF.

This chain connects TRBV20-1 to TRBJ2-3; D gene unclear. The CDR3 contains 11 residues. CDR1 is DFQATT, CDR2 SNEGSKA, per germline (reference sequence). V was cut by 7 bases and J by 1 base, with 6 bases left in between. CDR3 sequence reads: CSVHRTDTQYF. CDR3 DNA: TGCAGTGTCCACCGCACAGATACGCAGTATTTT.

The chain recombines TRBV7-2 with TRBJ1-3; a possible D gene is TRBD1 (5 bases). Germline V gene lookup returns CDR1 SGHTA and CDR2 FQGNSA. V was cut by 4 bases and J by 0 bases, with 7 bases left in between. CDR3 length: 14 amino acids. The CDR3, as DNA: TGTGCCAGCAGCTCGGGGGGCTCTGGAAACACCATATATTTT. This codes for CASSSGGSGNTIYF.

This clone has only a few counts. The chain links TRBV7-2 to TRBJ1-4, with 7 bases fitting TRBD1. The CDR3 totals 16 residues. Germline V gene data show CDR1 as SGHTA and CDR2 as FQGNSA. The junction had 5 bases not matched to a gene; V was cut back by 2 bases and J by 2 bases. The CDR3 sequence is CASSLRGPVTNEKLFF. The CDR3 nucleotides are TGTGCCAGCAGCTTAAGGGGGCCAGTTACTAATGAAAAACTGTTTTTT.

The CDR3 loop is CASSLTASGGLHQETQYF. DNA of the CDR3: TGTGCCAGCAGCTTAACGGCTAGCGGGGGGCTACACCAAGAGACCCAGTACTTC. This rearrangement joins TRBV11-2 to TRBJ2-5, with TRBD2 identical over 11 bases. V lost 2 bases to trimming and J lost 0 bases; unmatched junction nucleotides: 8. The V gene's germline CDR1 is SGHAT and CDR2 FQNNGV. This CDR3 comprises 18 residues.

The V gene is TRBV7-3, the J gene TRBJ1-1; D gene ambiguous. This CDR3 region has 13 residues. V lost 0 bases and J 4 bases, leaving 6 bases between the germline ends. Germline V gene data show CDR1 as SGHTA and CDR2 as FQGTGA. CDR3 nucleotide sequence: TGTGCCAGCAGCTTAACGGGAGTCACTGAAGCTTTCTTT. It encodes CASSLTGVTEAFF.

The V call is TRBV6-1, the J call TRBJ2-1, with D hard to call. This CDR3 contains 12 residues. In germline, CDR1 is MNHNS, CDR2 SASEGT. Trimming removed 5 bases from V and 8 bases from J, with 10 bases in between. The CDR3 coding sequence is TGTGCCAGCAGTTTAGTAGTGGATGAGCAGTTCTTC. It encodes CASSLVVDEQFF.

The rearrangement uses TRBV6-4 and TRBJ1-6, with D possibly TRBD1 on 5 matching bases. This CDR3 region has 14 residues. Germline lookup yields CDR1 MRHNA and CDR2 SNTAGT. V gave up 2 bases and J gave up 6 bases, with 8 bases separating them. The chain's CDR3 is CASSDTGSNSPLHF. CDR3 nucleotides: TGTGCCAGCAGTGACACAGGATCTAATTCACCCCTCCACTTT.

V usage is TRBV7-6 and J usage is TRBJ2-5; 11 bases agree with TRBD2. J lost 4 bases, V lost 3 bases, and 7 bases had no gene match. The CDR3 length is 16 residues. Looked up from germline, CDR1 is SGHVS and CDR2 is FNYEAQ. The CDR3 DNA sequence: TGTGCCAGCAGCTTTCTTAGCGGGGGGGCCAGAGAGACCCAGTACTTC. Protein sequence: CASSFLSGGARETQYF.

CDR3 sequence reads: CASSKQAATNEKLFF. CDR3 sequence (DNA): TGCGCCAGCAGTAAACAGGCCGCAACTAATGAAAAACTGTTTTTT. The V and J genes are TRBV10-1 and TRBJ1-4, with D possibly TRBD1 on 5 matching bases. The germline V gene encodes CDR1 WNHNN and CDR2 SYGVQD (reference sequence). CDR3 length: 15 amino acids. The V gene lost 5 bases and the J gene lost 0 bases, with 10 bases spanning the gap.

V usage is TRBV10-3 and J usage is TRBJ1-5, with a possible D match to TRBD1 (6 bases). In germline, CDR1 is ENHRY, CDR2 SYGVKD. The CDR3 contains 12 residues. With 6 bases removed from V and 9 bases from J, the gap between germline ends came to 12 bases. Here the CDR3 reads CAIRSGDAPQHF. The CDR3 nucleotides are TGTGCCATCAGGTCAGGGGACGCGCCCCAGCATTTT.

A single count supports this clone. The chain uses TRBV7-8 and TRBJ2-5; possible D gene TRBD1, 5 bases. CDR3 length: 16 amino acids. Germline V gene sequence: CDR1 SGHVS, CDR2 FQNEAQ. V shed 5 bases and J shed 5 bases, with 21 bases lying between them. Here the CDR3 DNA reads TGTGCCAGCAGCGTCAGCCGGACACCCGATTTTGAGACCCAGTACTTC. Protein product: CASSVSRTPDFETQYF.

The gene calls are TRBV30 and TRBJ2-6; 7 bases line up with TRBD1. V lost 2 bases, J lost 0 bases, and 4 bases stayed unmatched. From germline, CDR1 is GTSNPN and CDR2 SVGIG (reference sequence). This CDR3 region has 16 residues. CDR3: CAWSLRGLSGANVLTF. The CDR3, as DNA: TGTGCCTGGAGTCTAAGGGGGCTCTCTGGGGCCAACGTCCTGACTTTC.

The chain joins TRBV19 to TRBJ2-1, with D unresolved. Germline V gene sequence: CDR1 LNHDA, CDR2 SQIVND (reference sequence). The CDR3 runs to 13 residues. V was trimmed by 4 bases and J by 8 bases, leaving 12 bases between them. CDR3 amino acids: CASSTFGHHEQFF. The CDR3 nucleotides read TGTGCCAGTAGTACCTTCGGGCACCATGAGCAGTTCTTC.

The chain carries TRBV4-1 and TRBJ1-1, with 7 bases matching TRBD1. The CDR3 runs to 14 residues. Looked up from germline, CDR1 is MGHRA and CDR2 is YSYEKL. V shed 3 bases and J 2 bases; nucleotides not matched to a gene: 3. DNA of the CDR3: TGCGCCAGCAGCCATCGGACAGGCAACACTGAAGCTTTCTTT. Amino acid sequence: CASSHRTGNTEAFF.

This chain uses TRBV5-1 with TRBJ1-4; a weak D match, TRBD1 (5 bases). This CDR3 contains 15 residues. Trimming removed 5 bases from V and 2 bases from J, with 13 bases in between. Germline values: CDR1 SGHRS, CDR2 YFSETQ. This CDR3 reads CASRPGGVTNEKLFF. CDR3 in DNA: TGCGCCAGCAGGCCCGGGGGGGTCACTAATGAAAAACTGTTTTTT.

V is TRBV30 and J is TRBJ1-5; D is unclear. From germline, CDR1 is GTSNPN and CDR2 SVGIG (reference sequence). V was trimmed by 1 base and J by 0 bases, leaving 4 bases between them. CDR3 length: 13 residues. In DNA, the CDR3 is TGTGCCTGGAGTGCGTATAGCAATCAGCCCCAGCATTTT. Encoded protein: CAWSAYSNQPQHF.